The rows below give T cell receptor beta chains drawn from one sample of a study of identical twins. TCRdb redid the calling of the 5' RACE reads with MiXCR, one entry per CDR3 protein. The table has 400,000 to 550,000 distinct CDR3 sequences, approximately 14% seen once. Separately, the same data were catalogued under a study of yellow fever vaccine responses in identical twins.

The specimen was CD4+ T cells sorted from blood. These receptors were collected from a young woman in good health. Both conserved end residues are part of each CDR3. A D gene is named only where the DNA matches it firmly. Size is stated for part of the rows, as once, few or many counts, or as a class when the clone is expanded.

cdr3_aa cdr3_nt d_call v_call clone_size j_call
CASRSQGNQPQHF TGTGCCAGCAGGTCACAGGGCAATCAGCCCCAGCATTTT - TRBV5-8 - TRBJ1-5
CSARVRVYGELFF TGCAGTGCTAGAGTACGTGTCTACGGGGAGCTGTTTTTT - TRBV20-1 few TRBJ2-2
CASSVAPGRLTGANVLTF TGTGCCAGCAGCGTAGCCCCAGGGCGGTTGACTGGGGCCAACGTCCTGACTTTC - TRBV9 - TRBJ2-6
CAISGQGTYEQYF TGTGCCATCAGCGGACAGGGGACCTACGAGCAGTACTTC TRBD1 TRBV10-3 many TRBJ2-7
CASRMIAGTSGRPRGEQFF TGTGCCAGTAGAATGATTGCCGGGACTAGCGGGAGGCCTAGGGGGGAGCAGTTCTTC TRBD2 TRBV19 - TRBJ2-1
CASSLQGLAVLNEQFF TGTGCCAGCAGCTTACAGGGACTAGCGGTTCTCAATGAGCAGTTCTTC TRBD2 TRBV7-2 many TRBJ2-1
CASSQEIGLAGKSEETQYF TGTGCCAGCAGCCAAGAAATAGGACTGGCAGGGAAGTCAGAAGAGACCCAGTACTTC - TRBV3-1 few TRBJ2-5
CASSYSVRNGWYNEQFF TGTGCCAGCAGTTACTCGGTCAGGAACGGTTGGTACAATGAGCAGTTCTTC - TRBV6-5 - TRBJ2-1
CASSIVALAKNIQYF TGTGCCAGTAGTATCGTAGCTCTAGCCAAAAACATTCAGTACTTC - TRBV19 - TRBJ2-4
CASRRTPEETQYF TGTGCCAGTCGTCGAACCCCGGAAGAGACCCAGTACTTC - TRBV7-2 - TRBJ2-5
CATATARAAGELFF TGTGCCACCGCAACGGCCAGGGCGGCCGGGGAGCTGTTTTTT - TRBV27 few TRBJ2-2
CSATALLMTTDTQYF TGCAGTGCTACTGCCTTGCTAATGACCACAGATACGCAGTATTTT - TRBV20-1 - TRBJ2-3
CSARAAGPSSYNEQFF TGCAGTGCTAGAGCGGCTGGGCCGAGCTCCTACAATGAGCAGTTCTTC - TRBV20-1 - TRBJ2-1
CASSLSGSAYEQYF TGCGCCAGCAGCTTGAGTGGGAGCGCGTACGAGCAGTACTTC - TRBV5-1 few TRBJ2-7
CASGIRWDQPQHF TGTGCCAGCGGGATACGTTGGGACCAGCCCCAGCATTTT - TRBV12-3/TRBV12-4 many TRBJ1-5
CIGIGRENTEAFF TGCATAGGGATCGGGCGGGAGAACACTGAAGCTTTCTTT - TRBV29-1 few TRBJ1-1
CAINGQGNPGELFF TGTGCCATCAACGGGCAGGGGAACCCCGGGGAGCTGTTTTTT - TRBV10-3 - TRBJ2-2
CASSLGTSGGSGELFF TGTGCCAGCAGCTTAGGGACTAGCGGGGGCTCCGGGGAGCTGTTTTTT TRBD2 TRBV7-9 - TRBJ2-2
CASKLQGVGEQFF TGTGCCAGCAAACTACAGGGGGTGGGTGAGCAGTTCTTC TRBD1 TRBV6-2/TRBV6-3 - TRBJ2-1
CASSRFLGYNEQFF TGTGCCAGCAGCCGTTTCCTTGGCTACAATGAGCAGTTCTTC - TRBV7-2 - TRBJ2-1
CASRGQTIRTDTQYF TGTGCCAGCAGGGGACAGACAATACGCACAGATACGCAGTATTTT TRBD1 TRBV2 many TRBJ2-3
CASSYSENTEAFF TGTGCCAGCAGTTACTCGGAGAACACTGAAGCTTTCTTT - TRBV6-5 many TRBJ1-1
CAISEIRASGANVLTF TGTGCCATCAGTGAAATCAGAGCGTCTGGGGCCAACGTCCTGACTTTC - TRBV10-3 few TRBJ2-6